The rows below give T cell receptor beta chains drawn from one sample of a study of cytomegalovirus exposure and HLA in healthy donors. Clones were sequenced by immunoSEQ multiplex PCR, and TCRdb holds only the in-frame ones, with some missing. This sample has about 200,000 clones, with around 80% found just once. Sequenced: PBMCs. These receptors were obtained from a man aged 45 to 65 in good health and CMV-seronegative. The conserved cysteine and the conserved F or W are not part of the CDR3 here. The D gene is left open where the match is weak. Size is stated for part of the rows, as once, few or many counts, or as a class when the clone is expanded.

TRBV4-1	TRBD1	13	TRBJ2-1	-	ASSPDRGRYNEQF
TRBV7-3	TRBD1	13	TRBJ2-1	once	ASSLTGQDENEQF
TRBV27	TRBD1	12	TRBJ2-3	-	ASSADRGADTQY
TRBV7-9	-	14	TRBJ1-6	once	ASSMGSWSDNSPLH
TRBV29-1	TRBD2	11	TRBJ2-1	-	SVTSGRNNEQF
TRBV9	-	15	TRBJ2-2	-	ASSVSVAELQSGELF
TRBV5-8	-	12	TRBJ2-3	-	ASSLDGRTDTQY
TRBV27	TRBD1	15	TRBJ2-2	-	ASSLHQGVLVTGELF
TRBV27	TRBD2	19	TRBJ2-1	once	ASSLSPSTSGSGRSYNEQF
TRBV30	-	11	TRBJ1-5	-	AWSRTGTQPQH
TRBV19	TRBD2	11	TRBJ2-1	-	ASSTGGVREQF
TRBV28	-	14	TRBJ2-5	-	ASSPAGILVGETQY
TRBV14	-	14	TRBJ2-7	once	ASSQERGRGWYEQY
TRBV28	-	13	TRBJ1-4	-	ASSLGAGGAEKLF
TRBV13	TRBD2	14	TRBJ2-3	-	ASSLRGGENTDTQY
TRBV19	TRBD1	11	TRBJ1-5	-	ASNDRGSQPQH
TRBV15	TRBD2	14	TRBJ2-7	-	ATSRDPRTVAGRSY
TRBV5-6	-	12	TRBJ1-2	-	ASSLERRSRGYT
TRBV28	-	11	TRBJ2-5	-	ASSLWEGETQY
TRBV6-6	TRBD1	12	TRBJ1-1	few	ASSYFGTGREAF
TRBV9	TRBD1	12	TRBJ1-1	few	ASSAYRDRTGAF
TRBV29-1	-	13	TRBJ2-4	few	SVEGEGGAKNIQY
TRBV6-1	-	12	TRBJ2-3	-	ASSELVVVDTQY
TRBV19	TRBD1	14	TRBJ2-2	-	ASTPYRGSNTGELF
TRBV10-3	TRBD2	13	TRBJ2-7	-	AISETPGLDYEQY
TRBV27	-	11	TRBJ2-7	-	ASSPATGWEQY
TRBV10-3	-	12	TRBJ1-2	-	AISESQGNYGYT
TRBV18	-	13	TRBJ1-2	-	ASSPPDSHYYGYT
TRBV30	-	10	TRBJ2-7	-	ACNGQYLEQY
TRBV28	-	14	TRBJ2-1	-	ASSLLDGGDYNEQF
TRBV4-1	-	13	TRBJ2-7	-	ASSHGAERIYEQY
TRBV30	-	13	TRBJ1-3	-	AWSRNQGKGNTIY
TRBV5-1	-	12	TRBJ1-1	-	ASSLDGVNTEAF
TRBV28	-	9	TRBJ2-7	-	ASSPRYEQY
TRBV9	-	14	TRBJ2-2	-	ASSPQGRLGTGELF
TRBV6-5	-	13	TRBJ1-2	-	ASSTPGQLNYGYT
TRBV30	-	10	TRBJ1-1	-	AWATASTEAF
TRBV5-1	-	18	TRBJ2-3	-	ASSPFPTISSRGNGDTQY
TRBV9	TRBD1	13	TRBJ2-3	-	ASRYRDRGTDTQY
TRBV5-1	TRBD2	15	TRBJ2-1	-	ASSLPSGSPTYNEQF
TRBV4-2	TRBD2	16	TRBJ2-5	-	ASSQEGGGASGSWAQY
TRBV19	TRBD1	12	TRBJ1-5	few	ASGQGYSNQPQH
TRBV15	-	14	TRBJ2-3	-	ATSGRQDPARGTQY
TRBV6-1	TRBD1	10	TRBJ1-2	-	ASRDRVYGYT
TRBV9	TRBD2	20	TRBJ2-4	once	ASSVEGLAGGFPSLAKNIQY
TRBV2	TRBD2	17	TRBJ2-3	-	ASSERRGTSGSYTDTQY
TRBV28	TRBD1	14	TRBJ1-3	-	ASRATGTGPGNTIY
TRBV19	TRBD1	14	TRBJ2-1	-	ASSMGQGSSYNEQF
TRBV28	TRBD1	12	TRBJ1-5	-	ASRTRQGSQPQH
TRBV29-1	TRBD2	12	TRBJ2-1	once	SGILAGGYNEQF
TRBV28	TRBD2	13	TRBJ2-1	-	ASRPGTSGSWEQF
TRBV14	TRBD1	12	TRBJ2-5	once	ASSYDRAQETQY
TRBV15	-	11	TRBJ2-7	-	ATSREQGYEQY
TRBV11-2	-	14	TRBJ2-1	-	ASSLALLFRNNEQF